These 16 T cell receptor beta chains came from one sample sequenced in a study of PD-L1 blockade in urothelial cancer. Clones were read by immunoSEQ multiplex PCR, and TCRdb kept only the in-frame ones, dropping some. The table lists fewer than 60,000 clones, about 86% of them singletons. Time point in this sample: pretreatment peripheral blood. The sample in question was PBMCs, obtained around atezolizumab (anti-PD-L1) treatment. The source of these receptors is a man between 70 and 80 years old with urothelial cancer.

The chain employs TRBV27 and TRBJ2-3, with 8 bases aligning to TRBD2. Trimming at V came to 2 bases and at J to 1 base, leaving 8 bases not matched to a gene. The germline CDR1 and CDR2 sequences are MNHEY and SMNVEV (reference sequence). There are 17 residues in the CDR3. CDR3 nucleotide sequence: TGTGCCAGCAGTTTAGCCACGGGGGGGGATCGCACAGATACGCAGTATTTT. Its translation is CASSLATGGDRTDTQYF.

The chain combines TRBV29-1 with TRBJ2-7; a weak D match, TRBD2 (5 bases). Trimming pared 6 bases from V and 6 bases from J, leaving 15 bases between. Germline assignment: CDR1 SQVTM and CDR2 ANQGSEA. The CDR3 is made up of 12 amino acids. The CDR3 DNA reads as TGCAGCGTCGTACTAGAACGGGGCGAGCAGTACTTC. Its translation is CSVVLERGEQYF.

The genes are TRBV6-4 and TRBJ2-7; D is uncertain. Germline assignment: CDR1 MRHNA and CDR2 SNTAGT. V was trimmed by 7 bases and J by 0 bases, leaving 22 bases between them. The length of the CDR3 is 17 residues. DNA of the CDR3: TGTGCCAGCAAAACGAAAATACTCTCGACTGCCTCCTACGAGCAGTACTTC. This encodes CASKTKILSTASYEQYF.

This chain connects TRBV2 to TRBJ2-1, with 8 bases that match TRBD2. CDR1 and CDR2 from the germline V gene are SNHLY and FYNNEI. J was trimmed by 4 bases and V by 6 bases; bases with no gene match: 2. This CDR3 contains 13 residues. As DNA, the CDR3 is TGTGCCAGCAGACTAGCGGTGTACAATGAGCAGTTCTTC. Translation gives CASRLAVYNEQFF.

V and J are TRBV5-1 and TRBJ2-5; maybe TRBD1 (7 bases). CDR3 length: 15 residues. From germline, CDR1 is SGHRS and CDR2 YFSETQ. Trimming stripped 2 bases from V and 4 bases from J, with 15 bases between. CDR3 in DNA: TGCGCCAGCAGCTTCGGGACAGCCGGGGGAGAGACCCAGTACTTC. Residues: CASSFGTAGGETQYF. Drawing the rest from reference TRBV5-1 and TRBJ2-5, the complete variable domain is KAGVTQTPRYLIKTRGQQVTLSCSPISGHRSVSWYQQTPGQGLQFLFEYFSETQRNKGNFPGRFSGRQFSNSRSEMNVSTLELGDSALYLCASSFGTAGGETQYFGPGTRLLVL.

J is TRBJ2-5 and V is TRBV5-1; TRBD1 is a possible D gene (5 bases). Trimming removed 2 bases from V and 4 bases from J, with 12 bases in between. Germline CDR1 reads SGHRS; CDR2 reads YFSETQ. This CDR3 region has 14 residues. DNA for the CDR3: TGCGCCAGCAGCTTTACAGGAGTCGGAGAGACCCAGTACTTC. It encodes CASSFTGVGETQYF.

The rearrangement links TRBV6-1 to TRBJ2-7; a possible D gene is TRBD2 (5 bases). The CDR3 spans 12 residues. Trimming removed 4 bases from V and 2 bases from J, with 6 bases in between. Germline values: CDR1 MNHNS, CDR2 SASEGT. Here the CDR3 DNA reads TGTGCCAGCAGTGTCGGGGCCTACGAGCAGTACTTC. Protein sequence: CASSVGAYEQYF.

The chain combines TRBV11-2 with TRBJ1-1; D gene unclear. Germline CDR1 and CDR2: SGHAT and FQNNGV. There are 12 residues in the CDR3. Trimming cost V 1 base and J 4 bases, with 4 bases left between them. CDR3 in DNA: TGTGCCAGCAGCTTAGCGTCCACTGAAGCTTTCTTT. It specifies CASSLASTEAFF. Drawing the rest from reference TRBV11-2 and TRBJ1-1, the complete variable domain is EAGVAQSPRYKIIEKRQSVAFWCNPISGHATLYWYQQILGQGPKLLIQFQNNGVVDDSQLPKDRFSAERLKGVDSTLKIQPAKLEDSAVYLCASSLASTEAFFGQGTRLTVV.

The chain carries TRBV5-1 and TRBJ2-1; 8 nucleotides align to TRBD2. V shed 2 bases and J 5 bases; nucleotides not matched to a gene: 6. This CDR3 is 15 amino acids long. Germline assignment: CDR1 SGHRS and CDR2 YFSETQ. This CDR3 reads CASSLSGSPDNEQFF. CDR3 in DNA: TGCGCCAGCAGCTTAAGCGGGAGCCCCGACAATGAGCAGTTCTTC.

The chain combines TRBV6-1 with TRBJ1-5; perhaps TRBD1 as D (6 bases). V lost 4 bases and J lost 4, with 14 bases in between. Germline CDR1 and CDR2: MNHNS and SASEGT. The CDR3 is made up of 15 amino acids. CDR3 in amino acids: CASSANRDMNQPQHF. The CDR3, as DNA: TGTGCCAGCAGTGCAAACCGGGACATGAATCAGCCCCAGCATTTT.

V usage is TRBV5-8 and J usage is TRBJ1-4; maybe TRBD1 (5 bases). The CDR3 covers 14 residues. Between the trimmed V and J ends, which lost 2 bases and 4 bases, there was a span of 9 bases. Germline V gene data show CDR1 as SGHTS and CDR2 as YDEGEE. This CDR3 is CASSFGQGNEKLFF. CDR3 bases: TGTGCCAGCAGCTTCGGGCAGGGTAATGAAAAACTGTTTTTT.

The chain has TRBV10-3 and TRBJ1-3, with D possibly TRBD1 on 5 matching bases. Trimming stripped 8 bases from V and 2 bases from J, with 22 bases between. From germline, CDR1 is ENHRY and CDR2 SYGVKD. The CDR3 loop spans 17 amino acids. The CDR3 sequence is CAISSGAPGRAGNTIYF. The DNA for the CDR3 is TGTGCCATCTCGAGCGGGGCTCCCGGTCGGGCTGGAAACACCATATATTTT.

This chain links TRBV5-1 with TRBJ1-2; 7 bases are shared with TRBD1. The CDR3 extends over 13 amino acids. The germline V gene encodes CDR1 SGHRS and CDR2 YFSETQ. Trimming took 2 bases from V and 8 from J; bases not matched to a gene: 6. The CDR3 loop reads CASSFRQGEGYTF. Here the CDR3 DNA reads TGCGCCAGCAGCTTCCGACAGGGAGAGGGCTACACCTTC.

This clone was observed a handful of times. The V gene is TRBV19, the J gene TRBJ1-1; the D gene is possibly TRBD1 (6 bases). CDR1 is LNHDA, CDR2 SQIVND, per germline (reference sequence). Trimming left V 3 bases short and J 14 bases short, with 19 bases between. The CDR3 covers 13 residues. CDR3 DNA: TGTGCCAGTAGTATCCCGGGGACATGGCGGGCCTTCTTT. Residues: CASSIPGTWRAFF.

The chain links TRBV2 to TRBJ2-4; D is possibly TRBD1 (5 bases). The CDR3 is 12 amino acids. Trimming cost V 2 bases and J 8 bases, with 7 bases left between them. CDR1 and CDR2 from the germline V gene are SNHLY and FYNNEI. The CDR3 DNA reads as TGTGCCAGCAGTGAATCCAGGGACATTCAGTACTTC. Translation: CASSESRDIQYF. Combining the CDR3 with reference TRBV2 and TRBJ2-4 gives the whole variable domain EPEVTQTPSHQVTQMGQEVILRCVPISNHLYFYWYRQILGQKVEFLVSFYNNEISEKSEIFDDQFSVERPDGSNFTLKIRSTKLEDSAMYFCASSESRDIQYFGAGTRLSVL.

This chain uses TRBV11-3 with TRBJ2-7, with TRBD1 matching over 12 bases. Unmatched junction bases numbered 5, after V lost 5 bases and J lost 6 bases. Germline lookup yields CDR1 SGHNT and CDR2 YENEEA. CDR3 length equals 14 residues. CDR3 amino acids: CASSPGTGGSEQYF. CDR3 coding DNA: TGTGCCAGCAGCCCCGGGACAGGGGGCTCCGAGCAGTACTTC.